This note documents a single TCR beta chain sequence. Its target antigen remains unknown. No qualities accompany the bases; no much larger clone lies one base away. This same CDR3 is encoded by further DNA sequences in the sample. The junction carries 6 bases between V and J, which are trimmed by 6 bases and 1 base respectively. The CDR3 measures 11 amino acids from cysteine to phenylalanine. Only the CDR3 DNA is retained, 33 bases long and in frame from the first base. According to the germline V gene (reference sequence), CDR1 reads DFQATT and CDR2 reads SNEGSKA. This entry is derived from a study of shared clonotypes between healthy human individuals (dated by TCRdb to the early 2020s). About the investigation overall: The cohort comprised two women and a few men aged 18 to 49 years. Different laboratories and diverse techniques were used to prepare libraries and sequence TCR repertoires, to increase sequencing depth and limit assay-specific biases. For each donor, CD4 naive and CD4 memory were each given three plates, CD8 naive was given two plates, and CD8 memory was given one plate. Per donor, leukapheresis produced somewhere between about 0.9 and 10 billion PBMCs. To estimate repertoire size and how much clonotype sharing occurs between individuals, the study deeply sequenced the blood TCR repertoires of several healthy adults. Study-wide conclusions, independent of this receptor: Incomplete sequencing was indicated by rarefaction of sorted-subset datasets, despite the large sequencing depth. Pairwise subsampling led to the expectation that sequencing depth would affect the degree of clonotype sharing among donors. Sampling was limited to blood, and TCR repertoires in tissue likely differ from TCR repertoires in blood. Clonotypes shared by all four sorted-subset donors showed higher generation probabilities than non-shared clonotypes. Larger estimated clonotype richness was generally found for naive subsets than for memory subsets. When four donors were compared, the shared fraction of clonotypes was around 5% for naive CD4, less than 4% for naive CD8, 2.3% for memory CD4, and less than 0.5% for memory CD8. The genetic and exposure-history diversity represented was limited by the small number of donors.

Using the deep immunoSEQ assay, TCR CDR3 regions were amplified from genomic DNA by multiplex PCR. Genomic DNA extracted from each cell subset was distributed evenly over all wells of several immunoSEQ 96-well plates, and each plate served as one replicate. Each replicate PCR for sorted subsets received 150 to 250 ng genomic DNA, equal to 30,000 or so T cell genomes. Purified libraries were quantified with a Qubit 3.0 fluorometer, sized on a Bioanalyzer 2100, and re-quantified with the KAPA Library Quantification kit. A separate single-read 150-cycle Illumina NextSeq 550 flow cell was used to sequence each immunoSEQ 96-well plate. For the original study's pipeline: The immunoSEQ output contained only junctional sequences without quality scores, so filtering could not match that applied to full-length reads. To assign V/J genes and CDR3, sequences were annotated against IMGT germline references using PyIR, a Python wrapper for IgBLAST v1.9. Any read was removed if the V/J assignment was weak (E-value above 1e-6), the CDR3 was missing, or the read contained stop codons, out-of-frame junctions, or ambiguous translated residues. V3J clonotypes were defined as sequences sharing an identical inferred V gene, J gene, and CDR3 amino acid sequence. Percentage overlap between repertoires was calculated by dividing the number of shared unique clonotypes by the size of the smaller repertoire. Three approaches were used to assess repertoire richness: RTK rarefaction, the Chao1 estimator, and Recon v2.1 estimates of unobserved clonotypes. Generation probabilities for all TCRbeta clonotypes obtained by the gDNA method from four donors were computed using OLGA. As stored in TCRdb, this immuneACCESS dataset retains in-frame rearrangements with V and J assigned. A fraction of the clones does not appear; measured against another copy, unresolved V genes explain less than half of the discrepancy, and the remainder lacks a known reason. The V and J calls and clone size were taken over from that table, and D and trimming were inferred from the DNA. A total of about 2.4 million clones appear in this sample, over 85% of them only once. In total, the top ten clones hold 0.36% of the sample.

Healthy HIV-negative adults with no recently reported acute infections or vaccinations were included as donors. Only Caucasian adults living in Nashville, Tennessee, USA were represented among the donors. CD4+ T cells were enriched through magnetic negative selection, after which naive cells were positively selected on CD45RA and the remaining negative fraction served as the memory subset. Blood was obtained by leukapheresis, after which PBMCs were separated by Ficoll-Histopaque density gradient centrifugation and cryopreserved in liquid nitrogen vapor phase. Analytical flow cytometry was used to check the purity and quantity of each magnetically sorted T cell population. Genomic DNA was isolated from each sorted fraction and quantified by UV absorbance on a Nanodrop 2000c.

The sequence was obtained from a man aged 18 to 29 in good health. Some clones in this sample may be carry-over from other donors' samples. Source material: naive CD4+ T cells from PBMCs. Sample cell subset or site, as interpreted from the label and publication: CD45RA+ positively selected. The rearranged segments are TRBV20-1 and TRBJ1-1; too little of a D gene remains to name it. The DNA sequence is as follows: TGCAGTGCCCCAGCGAACACTGAAGCTTTCTTT. Protein translation: CSAPANTEAFF.